A single T cell receptor (beta chain) is shown here with its context. Its matching antigen is unknown. Germline assignment: CDR1 KGHSH and CDR2 LQKENI. The CDR3 has 18 amino acids. The junction had 12 bases not matched to a gene; V was cut back by 1 base and J by 4 bases. These data belong to a study of cytomegalovirus exposure and HLA in healthy donors. For the study at large: One earlier analysis, a look at some 180 million T cells, found fewer than 140 million unique TCR beta sequences. From HLA-typed donors, an early data release held some 91 million unique TCRs. General observations from the study: In an earlier analysis, in roughly 600 donors, most V segments appeared productive either ~90% or ~30% of the time.

Both 60 Vbeta primers and 13 Jbeta primers went into the PCR. Some clones are missing from TCRdb's copy, which holds only in-frame ones; the method was immunoSEQ multiplex PCR. The sample contains about 130,000 clones, around three quarters of which appear only once. The rearrangement uses TRBV18 and TRBJ1-2, with 10 bases identical to TRBD1. This TCR came from a man aged 30 to 39 in good health and CMV-seropositive. Material for sequencing was PBMCs. The CDR3 coding sequence is TGTGCCAGCTCACCACTCAAGACAGGGGGCCTGTCGGTCTATGGCTACACCTTC. Encoded protein: CASSPLKTGGLSVYGYTF.